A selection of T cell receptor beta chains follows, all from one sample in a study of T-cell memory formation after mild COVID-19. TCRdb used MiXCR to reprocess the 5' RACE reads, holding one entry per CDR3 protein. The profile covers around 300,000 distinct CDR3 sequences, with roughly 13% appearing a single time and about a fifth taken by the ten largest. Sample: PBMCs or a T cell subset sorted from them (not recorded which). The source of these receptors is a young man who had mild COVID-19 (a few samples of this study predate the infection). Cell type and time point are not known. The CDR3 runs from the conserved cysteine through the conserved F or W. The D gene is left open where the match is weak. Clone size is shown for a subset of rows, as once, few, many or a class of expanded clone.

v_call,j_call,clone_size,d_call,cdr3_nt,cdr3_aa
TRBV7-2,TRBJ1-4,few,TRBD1,TGTGCCAGCAGCCCGGACAGGGGCTTTAATGAAAAACTGTTTTTT,CASSPDRGFNEKLFF
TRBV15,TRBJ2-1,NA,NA,TGTGCCACCAGCAGAGATTATTACGGGGTCGAGGATGAGCAGTTCTTC,CATSRDYYGVEDEQFF
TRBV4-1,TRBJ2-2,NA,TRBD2,TGCGCCAGCAGCCAAGATAGCGGGGGCCTCGCGAACACCGGGGAGCTGTTTTTT,CASSQDSGGLANTGELFF
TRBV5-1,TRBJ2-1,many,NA,TGCGCCAGCAGCTTGGGGACAGCCTACAATGAGCAGTTCTTC,CASSLGTAYNEQFF
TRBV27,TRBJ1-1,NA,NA,TGTGCCAGCCGACCGGGACCGCTAGTGAACACTGAAGCTTTCTTT,CASRPGPLVNTEAFF
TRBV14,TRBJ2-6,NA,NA,TGTGCCAGCAGCCTCCGGCACTCTGGGGCCAACGTCCTGACTTTC,CASSLRHSGANVLTF
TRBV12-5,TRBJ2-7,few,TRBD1,TGTGCTAGTGGGGCCGGGACAGGGGAAGGCGAGCAGTACTTC,CASGAGTGEGEQYF
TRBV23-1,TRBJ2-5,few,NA,TGCGCCAGCAGTCATCCCCACATTGTGTCGAGCGGACAAGAGACCCAGTACTTC,CASSHPHIVSSGQETQYF
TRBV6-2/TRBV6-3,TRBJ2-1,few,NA,TGTGCCAGCAGTCATGGCCGGGATCCCTACAATGAGCAGTTCTTC,CASSHGRDPYNEQFF
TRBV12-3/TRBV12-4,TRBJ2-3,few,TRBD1,TGTGCCAGCAGTTTTCAGGTGTGGGCGACAGGGGAGACAGATACGCAGTATTTT,CASSFQVWATGETDTQYF
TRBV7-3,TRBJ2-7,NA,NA,TGTGCCAGCAGCTTACAGGGGGGCAACACCCACGAGCAGTACTTC,CASSLQGGNTHEQYF
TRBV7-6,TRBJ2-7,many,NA,TGTGCCAGCAGCTTATGGGGAGGCAGTTCCTACGAGCAGTACTTC,CASSLWGGSSYEQYF
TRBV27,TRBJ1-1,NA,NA,TGTGCCAGCAGAAAAGGCGGTCTCTCGAACACTGAAGCTTTCTTT,CASRKGGLSNTEAFF
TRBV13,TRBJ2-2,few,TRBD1,TGTGCCAGCAGCCTACAGGGGCCGGCTGGGGAGCTGTTTTTT,CASSLQGPAGELFF
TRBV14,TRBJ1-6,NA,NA,TGTGCCAGCAGCCAAGAAACCGGTGGGTTGGGTTCACCCCTCCACTTT,CASSQETGGLGSPLHF
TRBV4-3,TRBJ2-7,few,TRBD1,TGCGCCAGCAGCCAAGTTTTCCCGGGACAGTCATACGAGCAGTACTTC,CASSQVFPGQSYEQYF
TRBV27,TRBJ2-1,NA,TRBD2,TGTGCCAGCAGTTTCCAAGCGGGAGTGACCTACAATGAGCAGTTCTTC,CASSFQAGVTYNEQFF
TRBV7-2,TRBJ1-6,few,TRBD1,TGTGCCAGCAGCTTCAGGGGGCTTCCCTATAATTCACCCCTCCACTTT,CASSFRGLPYNSPLHF
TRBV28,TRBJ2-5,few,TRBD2,TGTGCCAGCAGTCCTACTAGCGAGCAAGAGACCCAGTACTTC,CASSPTSEQETQYF
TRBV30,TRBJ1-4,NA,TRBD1,TGTGCCTGGAGTCGGGACAGGGCTGAAAAACTGTTTTTT,CAWSRDRAEKLFF
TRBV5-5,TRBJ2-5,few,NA,TGTGCCAGCAGCTTGGTTCCCGGAGTTCAAGAGACCCAGTACTTC,CASSLVPGVQETQYF
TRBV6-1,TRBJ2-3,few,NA,TGTGCCAGCAGTGAAAGGAGGGGGTACACAGATACGCAGTATTTT,CASSERRGYTDTQYF
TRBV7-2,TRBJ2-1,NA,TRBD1,TGTGCCAGCAGATTTACCGGGACAGATTACAATGAGCAGTTCTTC,CASRFTGTDYNEQFF
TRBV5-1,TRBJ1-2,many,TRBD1,TGCGCCAGCAGCTTGGGGACAGGGCACTATGGCTACACCTTC,CASSLGTGHYGYTF
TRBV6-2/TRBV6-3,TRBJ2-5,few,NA,TGTGCCAGCGAGTCTATGGCGGGGAAAACCCAGTACTTC,CASESMAGKTQYF
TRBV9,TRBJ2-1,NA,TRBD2,TGTGCCAGCAGCATTAGCGGGGGGCTATATGAGCAGTTCTTC,CASSISGGLYEQFF
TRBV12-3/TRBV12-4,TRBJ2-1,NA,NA,TGTGCCAGCAGTTCCCTCGGGTACAATGAGCAGTTCTTC,CASSSLGYNEQFF
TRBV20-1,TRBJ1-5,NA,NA,TGCAGTGCTAGAGGACGAACCGGGACCTGGAATCAGCCCCAGCATTTT,CSARGRTGTWNQPQHF
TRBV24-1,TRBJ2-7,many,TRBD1,TGTGCCACCAGTGACCCTCGGACAGGGTGGGACGAGCAGTACTTC,CATSDPRTGWDEQYF
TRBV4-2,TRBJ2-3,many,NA,TGTGCCAGCAGCAAACTAGGGAGCACAGATACGCAGTATTTT,CASSKLGSTDTQYF
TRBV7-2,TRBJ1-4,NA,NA,TGTGCCAGCAGCCAACAGGGTGGGGGAGGAAAACTGTTTTTT,CASSQQGGGGKLFF
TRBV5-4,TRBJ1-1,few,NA,TGTGCCAGCAGCTTGGGGGTCTCCCAGGGTGAAGCTTTCTTT,CASSLGVSQGEAFF
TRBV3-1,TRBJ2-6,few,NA,TGTGCCAGCAGCCTCAGCGATGGGGCCAACGTCCTGACTTTC,CASSLSDGANVLTF
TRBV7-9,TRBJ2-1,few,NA,TGTGCCAGCAGCCCTCCTTCGGGGGTGGGGGAGTTCTTC,CASSPPSGVGEFF
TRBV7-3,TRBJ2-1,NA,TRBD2,TGTGCCAGCAGCCCCCCTGGGAGCGGGAGGGCAAATGAGCAGTTCTTC,CASSPPGSGRANEQFF
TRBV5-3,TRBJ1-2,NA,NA,TGTGCCAGAAGCTTTTCCAGAGGACAATCCTATGGCTACACCTTC,CARSFSRGQSYGYTF
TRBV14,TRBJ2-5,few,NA,TGTGCCAGCAGCCAAGGCTTGGGGACCCAGTACTTC,CASSQGLGTQYF
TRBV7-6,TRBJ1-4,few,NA,TGTGCCAGCAGGCAGACAGGCTTTGGGGAAAAACTGTTTTTT,CASRQTGFGEKLFF
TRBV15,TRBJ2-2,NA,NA,TGTGCCACCAGCGCCCCGGAACCAAAGACGGCCGGGGAGCTGTTTTTT,CATSAPEPKTAGELFF
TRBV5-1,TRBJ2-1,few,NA,TGCGCCAGCAGCTTGCCTGGGGGGCACTACAATGAGCAGTTCTTC,CASSLPGGHYNEQFF
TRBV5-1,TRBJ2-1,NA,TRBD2,TGCGCCAGCAGCAAGGGACTAGCGGGGGACAATGAGCAGTTCTTC,CASSKGLAGDNEQFF
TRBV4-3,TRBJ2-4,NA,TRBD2,TGCGCCAGCAGCCGAGTAGCGGGGGAGAAAAACATTCAGTACTTC,CASSRVAGEKNIQYF
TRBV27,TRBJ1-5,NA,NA,TGTGCCAGCAGTTTCGGGGGCCGCCGGCCCCAGCATTTT,CASSFGGRRPQHF
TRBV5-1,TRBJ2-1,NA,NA,TGCGCCAGCAGTGGGATCAGGGCCTACAATGAGCAGTTCTTC,CASSGIRAYNEQFF
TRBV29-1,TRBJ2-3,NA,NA,TGCAGCGTCCCGTTATTGAGGGGGTACACAGATACGCAGTATTTT,CSVPLLRGYTDTQYF
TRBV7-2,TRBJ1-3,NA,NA,TGTGCCAGCAGCGTTACAGCCGTCCCTGGAAACACCATATATTTT,CASSVTAVPGNTIYF
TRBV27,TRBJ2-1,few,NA,TGTGCCAGCGGGAGAACTAGCATCGATGAGCAGTTCTTC,CASGRTSIDEQFF
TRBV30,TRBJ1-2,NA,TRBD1,TGTGCCTGGAGTGTCGGGGTAACAGGGGATGGCTACACCTTC,CAWSVGVTGDGYTF
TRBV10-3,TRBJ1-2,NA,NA,TGTGCCATCAGTTCAGGGGAAGGGGGCTATGGCTACACCTTC,CAISSGEGGYGYTF
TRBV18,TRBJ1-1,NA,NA,TGTGCCAGCTCACCCCTTACTGCGACAGGGAACACTGAAGCTTTCTTT,CASSPLTATGNTEAFF
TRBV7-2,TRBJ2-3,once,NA,TGTGCCAGCAGCTTTACCCAACCCCCAGATACGCAGTATTTT,CASSFTQPPDTQYF
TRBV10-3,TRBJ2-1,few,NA,TGTGCCAGCCGGGCTAGGGGGGCCTACAACGATTACAATGAGCAGTTCTTC,CASRARGAYNDYNEQFF
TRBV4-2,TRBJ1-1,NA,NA,TGTGCCAGCAGCCAAGATATCAGGGAGACTGAAGCTTTCTTT,CASSQDIRETEAFF
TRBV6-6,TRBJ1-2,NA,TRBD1,TGTGCCAGCAGTTACACCCGGACAGGGGAGTATGGCTACACCTTC,CASSYTRTGEYGYTF
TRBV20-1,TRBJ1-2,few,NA,TGCAGTGCTAGAGAGGGGCAGGGGCACTATGGCTACACCTTC,CSAREGQGHYGYTF
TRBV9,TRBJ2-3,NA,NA,TGTGCCAGCAGCGGGAACCCACTAGCAGATACGCAGTATTTT,CASSGNPLADTQYF
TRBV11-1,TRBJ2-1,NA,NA,TGTGCCAGCAGCTACTCAACTAGTCGGAATGAGCAGTTCTTC,CASSYSTSRNEQFF
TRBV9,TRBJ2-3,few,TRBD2,TGTGCCAGCAGCGGTACCGGGACTAGCGGGCTAGATACGCAGTATTTT,CASSGTGTSGLDTQYF
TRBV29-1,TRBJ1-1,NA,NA,TGCAGCGTCGGACAGAACATGAACACTGAAGCTTTCTTT,CSVGQNMNTEAFF